The 30 T cell receptor beta chains presented below share a single source sample, sequenced in a study of cytomegalovirus exposure and HLA in healthy donors. This PCR relied on a set of 60 Vbeta primers and 13 Jbeta primers. Clones were sequenced by immunoSEQ multiplex PCR, and TCRdb holds only the in-frame ones, with some missing. The ten top clones account for about 1.1%, within a sample of roughly 43,000 clones. The sample consisted of PBMCs. These receptors all come from a woman aged 35 to 49 in good health and CMV-seronegative.

The gene calls are TRBV5-6 and TRBJ1-5; 7 bases are shared with TRBD1. The V gene end was trimmed by 4 bases and the J gene end by 4 bases; junction bases not matched to a gene: 17. Germline V gives CDR1 SGHDT, CDR2 YYEEEE. CDR3 length: 18 amino acids. The CDR3 here is CASSKERGTVYLNQPQHF. DNA of the CDR3: TGTGCCAGCAGCAAAGAAAGAGGGACAGTTTACCTTAATCAGCCCCAGCATTTT.

The chain employs TRBV6-5 and TRBJ1-2; 8 bases line up with TRBD1. The junction had 5 bases not matched to a gene; V was cut back by 6 bases and J by 2 bases. This CDR3 is built from 14 residues. Germline V gene lookup returns CDR1 MNHEY and CDR2 SVGAGI. CDR3 sequence reads: CASRGDRTNYGYTF. Written as DNA, the CDR3 is TGTGCCAGCAGGGGGGACAGGACCAACTATGGCTACACCTTC.

The chain combines TRBV11-3 with TRBJ2-7; D gene uncertain. CDR3 length: 15 amino acids. Germline V gene lookup returns CDR1 SGHNT and CDR2 YENEEA. V dropped 1 base and J dropped 2 bases, with 12 bases sitting between them. The CDR3: CASSLGYGLAYEQYF. The DNA of the CDR3 is TGTGCCAGCAGCTTAGGGTATGGTCTAGCCTACGAGCAGTACTTC.

V and J are TRBV10-1 and TRBJ1-2, with 9 positions matching TRBD1. CDR1 is WNHNN and CDR2 is SYGVQD in the germline V gene (reference sequence). V gave up 0 bases and J gave up 0 bases; unmatched junction bases: 2. The CDR3 spans 16 residues. CDR3 sequence: CASSESGQGTNYGYTF. For the CDR3, the DNA is TGCGCCAGCAGTGAGTCGGGACAGGGAACTAACTATGGCTACACCTTC.

The gene calls are TRBV18 and TRBJ1-1; 7 nucleotides agree with TRBD1. Germline values: CDR1 KGHSH, CDR2 LQKENI. This CDR3 spans 13 amino acids. V lost 4 bases to trimming and J lost 1 base; unmatched junction nucleotides: 0. CDR3 sequence: CASSRDRNTEAFF. The CDR3 DNA is TGTGCCAGCTCACGGGACAGGAACACTGAAGCTTTCTTT.

The chain is built from TRBV15 and TRBJ2-1; TRBD2 matches 12 bases. The CDR3 contains 17 residues. The junction had 10 bases not matched to a gene; V was cut back by 1 base and J by 9 bases. CDR1 and CDR2 (germline): LNHNV, YYDKDF (reference sequence). Here the CDR3 reads CATSRVRLAGAGGEQFF. DNA for the CDR3: TGTGCCACCAGCAGAGTTCGACTAGCGGGAGCTGGGGGTGAGCAGTTCTTC. Full variable domain (remainder filled in from reference TRBV15 and TRBJ2-1): DAMVIQNPRYQVTQFGKPVTLSCSQTLNHNVMYWYQQKSSQAPKLLFHYYDKDFNNEADTPDNFQSRRPNTSFCFLDIRSPGLGDTAMYLCATSRVRLAGAGGEQFFGPGTRLTVL.

The V call is TRBV5-1, the J call TRBJ1-1, with 9 bases aligning to TRBD1. This CDR3 spans 15 amino acids. The germline V gene has CDR1 SGHRS and CDR2 YFSETQ. V was clipped by 1 base and J by 5 bases; unmatched bases: 6. CDR3 loop: CASSLTGQGDTEAFF. The CDR3 coding sequence is TGCGCCAGCAGCTTGACGGGACAGGGCGATACTGAAGCTTTCTTT.

The chain combines TRBV18 with TRBJ1-2; perhaps TRBD1 as D (5 bases). The CDR3 is 13 amino acids. V lost 0 bases to trimming and J lost 6 bases, with 8 bases between them. CDR1 is KGHSH, CDR2 LQKENI, per germline. CDR3 sequence: CASSPPAQDGYTF. The CDR3 region has the DNA TGTGCCAGCTCACCACCGGCACAGGATGGCTACACCTTC.

The rearrangement joins TRBV9 to TRBJ1-2; 8 bases map to TRBD1. This CDR3 is built from 13 residues. Germline CDR1 is SGDLS and CDR2 is YYNGEE. Trimming removed 2 bases from V and 7 bases from J; junction bases left unmatched: 4. The CDR3, as DNA: TGTGCCAGCAGCGTTGACAGGGGAACTGGCTACACCTTC. It translates to CASSVDRGTGYTF.

The chain combines TRBV29-1 with TRBJ1-1; D is uncertain. The V end was cut by 3 bases, the J end by 1 base, with 9 bases between. The germline gives CDR1 SQVTM, CDR2 ANQGSEA. The CDR3 length is 13 residues. The CDR3 sequence is CSVDLGRNTEAFF. In nucleotides, the CDR3 is TGCAGCGTTGATTTGGGCAGGAACACTGAAGCTTTCTTT.

The CDR3 protein is CASSYGSRPDTQYF. The CDR3 nucleotides read TGTGCCAGCAGTTACGGGTCGAGGCCAGATACGCAGTATTTT. The chain employs TRBV6-5 and TRBJ2-3; D is ambiguous. Between the trimmed V and J ends, which lost 2 bases and 4 bases, there was a span of 10 bases. CDR1 MNHEY and CDR2 SVGAGI come from the germline V gene. The CDR3 is 14 residues long.

The chain has TRBV9 and TRBJ2-1; TRBD2 matches 11 bases. V lost 4 bases, J lost 2 bases, and 5 bases stayed unmatched. The CDR3 contains 16 residues. Per the germline V gene, CDR1 is SGDLS and CDR2 is YYNGEE. In DNA form, the CDR3 reads TGTGCCAGCAGCACCGTACTAGCGGGAGCCTACAATGAGCAGTTCTTC. Translated: CASSTVLAGAYNEQFF.

This chain connects TRBV19 to TRBJ2-7; 12 nucleotides match TRBD2. CDR3 length equals 15 residues. V trimming: 4 bases; J trimming: 5 bases; junction bases outside the gene matches: 6. Germline V gene lookup returns CDR1 LNHDA and CDR2 SQIVND (reference sequence). The CDR3 is CASSTTWTSGNEQYF. CDR3 sequence (DNA): TGTGCCAGTAGTACAACATGGACTAGCGGGAACGAGCAGTACTTC.

The chain is built from TRBV7-2 and TRBJ2-3; 9 bases match TRBD2. There are 16 residues in the CDR3. V dropped 1 base and J dropped 5; count of bases not matched to a gene: 7. Per germline, CDR1 SGHTA and CDR2 FQGNSA. The CDR3 reads CASSLVWAGGVDTQYF. As DNA, the CDR3 is TGTGCCAGCAGCTTAGTGTGGGCGGGAGGGGTAGATACGCAGTATTTT.

This sequence joins TRBV7-3 and TRBJ2-3; possible D gene TRBD1, 6 bases. Per germline, CDR1 SGHTA and CDR2 FQGTGA. This CDR3 has 14 residues. Trimming took off 4 bases at V and 4 bases at J, with 12 bases between the two ends. The CDR3 loop reads CASSSTGRADTQYF. The DNA of the CDR3 is TGTGCCAGCAGCTCCACAGGGCGCGCAGATACGCAGTATTTT.

The gene calls are TRBV7-3 and TRBJ2-2; D not certain. Germline V gene lookup returns CDR1 SGHTA and CDR2 FQGTGA. Trimming left V 5 bases short and J 8 bases short, with 6 bases between. This CDR3 is 11 amino acids long. The chain's CDR3 is CASSPMGELFF. The CDR3 coding sequence is TGTGCCAGCAGCCCCATGGGGGAGCTGTTTTTT. Full variable domain (outside the CDR3, taken from reference TRBV7-3 and TRBJ2-2): GAGVSQTPSNKVTEKGKYVELRCDPISGHTALYWYRQSLGQGPEFLIYFQGTGAADDSGLPNDRFFAVRPEGSVSTLKIQRTERGDSAVYLCASSPMGELFFGEGSRLTVL.

The chain recombines TRBV28 with TRBJ2-2; the match to TRBD2 covers 11 bases. This CDR3 spans 17 amino acids. CDR1 and CDR2 from the germline V gene are MDHEN and SYDVKM. J lost 7 bases, V lost 2 bases, and 9 bases had no gene match. Here the CDR3 reads CASSLRLAGGLVGELFF. The CDR3 DNA reads as TGTGCCAGCAGTTTAAGGCTAGCGGGAGGTTTAGTCGGGGAGCTGTTTTTT. Full variable domain (missing parts from reference TRBV28 and TRBJ2-2): DVKVTQSSRYLVKRTGEKVFLECVQDMDHENMFWYRQDPGLGLRLIYFSYDVKMKEKGDIPEGYSVSREKKERFSLILESASTNQTSMYLCASSLRLAGGLVGELFFGEGSRLTVL.

The chain combines TRBV9 with TRBJ1-2; 8 bases agree with TRBD1. Germline V gene data show CDR1 as SGDLS and CDR2 as YYNGEE. The CDR3 is made up of 15 amino acids. The J segment lost 4 bases and the V segment lost 0 bases, leaving 5 bases of the junction unmatched. The CDR3 loop reads CASSVAGQGPYGYTF. In DNA form, the CDR3 reads TGTGCCAGCAGCGTAGCAGGACAGGGCCCCTATGGCTACACCTTC.

DNA of the CDR3: TGTGCCAGCAGGCTAAGTCGGGATAGCAATCAGCCCCAGCATTTT. It yields the protein CASRLSRDSNQPQHF. This rearrangement joins TRBV7-2 to TRBJ1-5; no clear D gene. Germline V lookup: CDR1 SGHTA, CDR2 FQGNSA. The V and J ends lost 6 bases and 0 bases respectively, with 12 bases between them. This CDR3 has 15 amino acids.

This sequence joins TRBV11-2 and TRBJ1-1, with a weak D call TRBD1 (5 bases). CDR3 size: 15 residues. Trimming took off 6 bases at V and 5 bases at J, with 19 bases between the two ends. Per the germline V gene, CDR1 is SGHAT and CDR2 is FQNNGV. In nucleotides, the CDR3 is TGTGCCAGCAGGGCGGCGGGGGGGATAGGAACTGAAGCTTTCTTT. The encoded protein is CASRAAGGIGTEAFF.

The genes are TRBV4-3 and TRBJ2-7; D is possibly TRBD1 (6 bases). CDR1 is LGHNA, CDR2 YSLEER, per germline. CDR3 length equals 16 residues. With 1 base removed from V and 3 bases from J, the gap between germline ends came to 16 bases. The CDR3 sequence is CASSQGRGKGGYEQYF. The CDR3 DNA is TGCGCCAGCAGCCAAGGGAGAGGGAAAGGGGGCTACGAGCAGTACTTC.

This sequence joins TRBV5-4 and TRBJ2-5; D gene uncertain. V lost 3 bases and J lost 2, with 8 bases in between. Germline CDR1 SGHNT, CDR2 YYREEE (reference sequence). The CDR3 is 13 amino acids. The CDR3, as DNA: TGTGCCAGCAGCTCCTACAGTCAAGAGACCCAGTACTTC. Amino acid sequence: CASSSYSQETQYF.

V gene TRBV5-6 combines with J gene TRBJ1-5; the match to TRBD1 covers 7 bases. Germline V lookup: CDR1 SGHDT, CDR2 YYEEEE. CDR3 size: 16 residues. With 4 bases clipped from V and 9 bases from J, the junction kept 16 bases outside the gene matches. CDR3 nucleotide sequence: TGTGCCAGCAGCCACACCGGGACAGAGGGCCCCGGGCCCCAGCATTTT. It translates to CASSHTGTEGPGPQHF.

The rearrangement links TRBV29-1 to TRBJ1-1, with 7 bases identical to TRBD1. Germline loops: CDR1 SQVTM, CDR2 ANQGSEA. The CDR3 covers 15 residues. V shed 0 bases and J 3 bases; nucleotides not matched to a gene: 7. The CDR3 region is CSVEDLRTGYTEAFF. The CDR3 DNA sequence: TGCAGCGTTGAAGATCTAAGGACAGGCTACACTGAAGCTTTCTTT. Filled out from reference TRBV29-1 and TRBJ1-1, the complete variable domain reads SAVISQKPSRDICQRGTSLTIQCQVDSQVTMMFWYRQQPGQSLTLIATANQGSEATYESGFVIDKFPISRPNLTFSTLTVSNMSPEDSSIYLCSVEDLRTGYTEAFFGQGTRLTVV.

The chain couples TRBV7-9 to TRBJ2-1; 10 positions agree with TRBD2. The V gene's germline CDR1 is SEHNR and CDR2 FQNEAQ (reference sequence). The CDR3 is made up of 15 amino acids. Trimming at V came to 5 bases and at J to 7 bases, leaving 8 bases not matched to a gene. The chain's CDR3 is CASSTTGTSVNEQFF. The CDR3, as DNA: TGTGCCAGCAGCACCACCGGGACTAGCGTGAATGAGCAGTTCTTC.

J is TRBJ2-3 and V is TRBV11-3, with D perhaps TRBD1 (5 bases). The V end was cut by 5 bases, the J end by 2 bases, with 11 bases between. The CDR3 covers 14 residues. CDR1 is SGHNT and CDR2 is YENEEA in the germline V gene. DNA for the CDR3: TGTGCCAGCAGCGGGCAGGGTAACACAGATACGCAGTATTTT. Translating it yields CASSGQGNTDTQYF.

The V gene is TRBV5-6, the J gene TRBJ1-2; 9 positions agree with TRBD1. The CDR3 runs to 16 residues. Germline-derived CDR1 and CDR2 are SGHDT and YYEEEE. Losses at the gene ends were 1 base for V and 4 bases for J; bases not matched to a gene: 8. The CDR3 DNA is TGTGCCAGCAGCTTGAGGGAAACAGGGGGCGTCTATGGCTACACCTTC. It is translated as CASSLRETGGVYGYTF.

The rearrangement links TRBV7-2 to TRBJ2-7; 7 bases match TRBD2. The germline V gene encodes CDR1 SGHTA and CDR2 FQGNSA. V lost 1 base, J lost 0 bases, and 6 bases stayed unmatched. The CDR3 is 16 residues long. The CDR3, as DNA: TGTGCCAGCAGCTTAGAAGCGGGGAGGAGCTCCTACGAGCAGTACTTC. Its translation: CASSLEAGRSSYEQYF.

The chain links TRBV11-2 to TRBJ2-1; D possibly corresponds to TRBD2 (7 bases). V lost 6 bases and J lost 9, with 27 bases in between. The CDR3 spans 17 residues. Germline CDR1 is SGHAT and CDR2 is FQNNGV. The CDR3 DNA reads as TGTGCCAGCAGGGGTTGGGGGGGGCCTACCTCCACAATTGAGCAGTTCTTC. Translated, it gives CASRGWGGPTSTIEQFF.

The rearrangement joins TRBV6-1 to TRBJ1-1; maybe TRBD1 (5 bases). Deletions cut 7 bases from V and 4 bases from J, with 16 bases between. Germline V CDR1 and CDR2: MNHNS, SASEGT. The CDR3 is made up of 14 amino acids. The DNA of the CDR3 is TGTGCCAGCAAGCTGACAGTGACGGGCACTGAAGCTTTCTTT. Encoded protein: CASKLTVTGTEAFF.